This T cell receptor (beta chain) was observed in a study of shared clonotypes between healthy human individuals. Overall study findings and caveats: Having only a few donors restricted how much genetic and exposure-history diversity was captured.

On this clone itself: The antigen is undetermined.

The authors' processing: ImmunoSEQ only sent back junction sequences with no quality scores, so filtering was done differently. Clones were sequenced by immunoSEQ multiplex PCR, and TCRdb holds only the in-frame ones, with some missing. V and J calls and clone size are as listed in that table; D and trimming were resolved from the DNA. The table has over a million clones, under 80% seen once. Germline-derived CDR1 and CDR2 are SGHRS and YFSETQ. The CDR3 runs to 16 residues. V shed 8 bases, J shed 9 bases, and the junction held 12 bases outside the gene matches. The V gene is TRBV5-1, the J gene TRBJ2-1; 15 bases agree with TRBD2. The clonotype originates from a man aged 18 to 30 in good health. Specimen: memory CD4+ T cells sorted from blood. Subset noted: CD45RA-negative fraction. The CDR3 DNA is TGCGCCAGTCAGCCCCACCCGGGACTAGCGGGGGGTGAGCAGTTCTTC. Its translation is CASQPHPGLAGGEQFF.